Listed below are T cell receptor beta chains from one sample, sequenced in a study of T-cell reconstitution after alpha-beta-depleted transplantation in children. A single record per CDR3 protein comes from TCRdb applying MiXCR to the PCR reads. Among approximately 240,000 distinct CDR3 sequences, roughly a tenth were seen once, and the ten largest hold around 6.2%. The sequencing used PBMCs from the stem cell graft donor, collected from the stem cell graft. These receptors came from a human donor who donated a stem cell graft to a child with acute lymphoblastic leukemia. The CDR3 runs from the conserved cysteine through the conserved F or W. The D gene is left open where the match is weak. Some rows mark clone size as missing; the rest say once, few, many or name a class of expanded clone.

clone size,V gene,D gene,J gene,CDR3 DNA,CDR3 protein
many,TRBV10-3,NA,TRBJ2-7,TGTGCCATCGGGGAGACCTACGAGCAGTACTTC,CAIGETYEQYF
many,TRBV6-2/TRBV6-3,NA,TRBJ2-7,TGTGCCAGCAGTTACTCAGTACAGGGAGCCACGATCCAGTACTTC,CASSYSVQGATIQYF
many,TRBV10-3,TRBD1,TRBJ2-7,TGTGCCATCAGGGCCTGGGACAGAGCCTACGAGCAGTACTTC,CAIRAWDRAYEQYF
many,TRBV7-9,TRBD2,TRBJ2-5,TGTGCCAGCAGCGGATCGGGACTAGCGGGGGCCCGAAACCAAGAGACCCAGTACTTC,CASSGSGLAGARNQETQYF
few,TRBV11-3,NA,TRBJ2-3,TGTGCCAGCAGCACTCGACAAACTGCGGATACGCAGTATTTT,CASSTRQTADTQYF
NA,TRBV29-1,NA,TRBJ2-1,TGCAGCGTTCCCACCAGGGACTCTGGCTCCTACAATGAGCAGTTCTTC,CSVPTRDSGSYNEQFF
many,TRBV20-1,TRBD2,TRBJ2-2,TGCAGTGCTACTAGCGGGGACTTCACCGGGGAGCTGTTTTTT,CSATSGDFTGELFF
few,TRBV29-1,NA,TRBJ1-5,TGCAGCGTCAAGACGGATAGCAATCAGCCCCAGCATTTT,CSVKTDSNQPQHF
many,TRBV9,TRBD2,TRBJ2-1,TGTGCCAGCAGCGCTAGCGGGTCCTCCTACAATGAGCAGTTCTTC,CASSASGSSYNEQFF
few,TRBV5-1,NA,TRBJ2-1,TGCGCCAGCAGCTTAAGCCTAAGCTCCTACAATGAGCAGTTCTTC,CASSLSLSSYNEQFF
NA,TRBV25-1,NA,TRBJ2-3,TGTGCTAGCAGCCTCTCCGGGCTAAGCACAGATATGCAGTATTTT,CASSLSGLSTDMQYF
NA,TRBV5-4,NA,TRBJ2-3,TGTGCCAGCAGCTTTTCTCCGGGAGATACGCAGTATTTT,CASSFSPGDTQYF
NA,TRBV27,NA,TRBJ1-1,TGTGCCAGCACCTCGGGGGGAAAAGAGAACACTGAAGCTTTCTTT,CASTSGGKENTEAFF
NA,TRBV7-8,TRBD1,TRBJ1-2,TGTGCCAGCAGCCTCCGGACAGGGGCACTCTATGGCTACACCTTC,CASSLRTGALYGYTF
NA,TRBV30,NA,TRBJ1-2,TGTGCCTGGAGAGGGACCGGGAGCTTAGGGGACTATGGCTACACCTTC,CAWRGTGSLGDYGYTF
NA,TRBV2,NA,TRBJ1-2,TGTGCCAGCAAGCAAGGGGGGCGAGTCTTTTACTATGGCTACACCTTC,CASKQGGRVFYYGYTF
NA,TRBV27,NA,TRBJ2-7,TGTGCCAGCAGTCCAACAAAATATCTCTCCTACGAGCAGTACTTC,CASSPTKYLSYEQYF
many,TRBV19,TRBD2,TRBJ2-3,TGTGCCAGTAGTAGTAGCGGGGACCTCACAGATACGCAGTATTTT,CASSSSGDLTDTQYF
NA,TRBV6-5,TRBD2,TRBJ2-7,TGTGCCAGCAGTTACTCGTTGACTAGCGGGGGAAGCTCCTACGAGCAGTACTTC,CASSYSLTSGGSSYEQYF
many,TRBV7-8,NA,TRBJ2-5,TGTGCCAGCACTGGGGAGACCCAGTACTTC,CASTGETQYF
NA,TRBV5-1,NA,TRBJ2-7,TGCGCCAGCAGCTTGTCCGGGATAAGCCACGAGCAGTACTTC,CASSLSGISHEQYF
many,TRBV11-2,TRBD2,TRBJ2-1,TGTGCCAGCAGCTTAGGCACTAGCGGGGGAATTGGTGAGCAGTTCTTC,CASSLGTSGGIGEQFF
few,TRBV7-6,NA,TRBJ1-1,TGTGCCAGCAGCCGCCGGTCCGGGGGGGACGGGGAAGCTTTCTTT,CASSRRSGGDGEAFF
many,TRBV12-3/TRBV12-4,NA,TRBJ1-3,TGTGCCAGCAGTTTAACCAACTCTGGAAACACCATATATTTT,CASSLTNSGNTIYF
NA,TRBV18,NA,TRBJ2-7,TGTGCCAGCTCACCAGGGGACGGCTCCTACGAGCAGTACTTC,CASSPGDGSYEQYF
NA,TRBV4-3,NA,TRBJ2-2,TGCGCCAGCAGCCAAGATGGTCTCCTTGGGACCGGGGAGCTGTTTTTT,CASSQDGLLGTGELFF
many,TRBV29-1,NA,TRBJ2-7,TGCAGCGTTGACTACGGGACAACAAGGAACGAGCAGTACTTC,CSVDYGTTRNEQYF
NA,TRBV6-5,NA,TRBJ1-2,TGTGCCAGCAGTGACGGGCAGTTATTACTCTATGGCTACACCTTC,CASSDGQLLLYGYTF
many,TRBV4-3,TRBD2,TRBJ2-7,TGCGCCAGCAGCCAAGGCCTAGCGGGGGAGTACGAGCAGTACTTC,CASSQGLAGEYEQYF
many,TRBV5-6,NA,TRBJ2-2,TGTGCCAGCAGCTCTGGAGCGGCGTACACCGGGGAGCTGTTTTTT,CASSSGAAYTGELFF
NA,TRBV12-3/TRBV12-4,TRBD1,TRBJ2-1,TGTGCCAGCAACAAGGGACAGGGCCCCTACAATGAGCAGTTCTTC,CASNKGQGPYNEQFF
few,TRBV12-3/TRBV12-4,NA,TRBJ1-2,TGTGCCAGCATAGGGTCCAACTATGGCTACACCTTC,CASIGSNYGYTF
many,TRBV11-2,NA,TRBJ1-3,TGTGCCAGCAGCCCTAGGGAGCATGGAAACACCATATATTTT,CASSPREHGNTIYF
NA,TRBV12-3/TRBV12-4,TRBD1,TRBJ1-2,TGTGCCAGCAGTTCCTCGATGACAGGGGGCCGCTATGGCTACACCTTC,CASSSSMTGGRYGYTF
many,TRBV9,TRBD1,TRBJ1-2,TGTGCCAGCAGCGTAGTGGCAGGGGGAGGCTATGGCTACACCTTC,CASSVVAGGGYGYTF
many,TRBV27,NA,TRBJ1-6,TGTGCCAGCAGGCACCCTCGGGGCCATTCACCCCTCCACTTT,CASRHPRGHSPLHF
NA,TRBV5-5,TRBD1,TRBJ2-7,TGTGCCAGCAGCACCCGGGACAGGCCCGCCTACGAGCAGTACTTC,CASSTRDRPAYEQYF
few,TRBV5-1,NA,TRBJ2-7,TGCGCCAGCAGCTTGGCCGGCAGCCAAAGGTACGAGCAGTACTTC,CASSLAGSQRYEQYF
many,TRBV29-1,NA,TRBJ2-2,TGCAGCGTTGCTAAAGGGTCCGGGACGGTGAACACCGGGGAGCTGTTTTTT,CSVAKGSGTVNTGELFF
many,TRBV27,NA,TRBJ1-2,TGTGCCAGCAGTCCCACGGTTGCCCGGGCCCGTGGCTACACCTTC,CASSPTVARARGYTF
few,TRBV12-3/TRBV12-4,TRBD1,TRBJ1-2,TGTGCCAGCAGTTCCGGGACAGGGTGGAACTATGGCTACACCTTC,CASSSGTGWNYGYTF
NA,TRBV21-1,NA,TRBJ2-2,TGTGCCAGCAGCGAAGAAGAAGTGGCAGAGAACACCGGGGAGCTGTTTTTT,CASSEEEVAENTGELFF
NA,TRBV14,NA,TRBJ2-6,TGTGCCAGCAGCCTACTCACCGCCGGGACGGTGATATCTGGGGCCAACGTCCTGACTTTC,CASSLLTAGTVISGANVLTF
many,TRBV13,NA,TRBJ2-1,TGTGCCAGCAGCTTCCGGGGGATCGGGAATGAGCAGTTCTTC,CASSFRGIGNEQFF
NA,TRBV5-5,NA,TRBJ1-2,TGTGCCAGCAGCCAAGCGGCCCCCGACTATGGCTACACCTTC,CASSQAAPDYGYTF
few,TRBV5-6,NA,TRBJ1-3,TGTGCCAGCAGCCCTTGGGGTGCGCTCTCTGGAAACACCATATATTTT,CASSPWGALSGNTIYF
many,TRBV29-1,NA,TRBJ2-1,TGCAGCGTTGCCAGGGCAGGGGGGTCCTACAATGAGCAGTTCTTC,CSVARAGGSYNEQFF
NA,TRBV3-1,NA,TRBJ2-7,TGTGCCAGCAGCCAATTAACGCGGACAGATGAGCAGTACTTC,CASSQLTRTDEQYF
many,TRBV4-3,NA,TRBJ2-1,TGCGCCAGCAGCACACACAATGAGCAGTTCTTC,CASSTHNEQFF
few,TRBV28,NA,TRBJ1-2,TGTGCCAGCAGTTTACACGGACAAGTCTATGGCTACACCTTC,CASSLHGQVYGYTF